These 21 T cell receptor beta chains share one sample of origin, sequenced in a study of T cell clusters in autoimmune cytopenias. TRB amplification used 200 to 250 ng of peripheral blood genomic DNA. Multiplex touch-down PCR amplified TRB using TRB-A and TRB-B pools in one tube. Reanalyzing the multiplex PCR reads, TCRdb keeps one entry per CDR3 protein, without DNA. The sample table sets out 15,000 or so distinct CDR3 sequences. Input material: peripheral blood. The receptor source for this set is a human donor with an autoimmune cytopenia or autoimmune hepatitis (not recorded which).

This clonotype registers medium-sized (0.01 to 0.1%) by frequency. The chain has TRBV19 and TRBJ2-6; checking the TCRdb D call of TRBD1 is not possible without DNA. The germline CDR1 and CDR2 sequences are LNHDA and SQIVND (reference sequence). This CDR3 contains 18 residues. The CDR3 is CASSTRGRRASGANVLTF.

The chain recombines TRBV6-6 with TRBJ1-2. Germline V CDR1 and CDR2: MNHNY, SVGAGI (reference sequence). The CDR3 sequence is 15 residues long. The CDR3 is CASSLASKDNYGYTF.

The rearrangement links TRBV20-1 to TRBJ1-5; TCRdb names TRBD1, which stays unverified in the absence of DNA. The CDR3 is 14 amino acids. CDR1 DFQATT and CDR2 SNEGSKA come from the germline V gene (reference sequence). CDR3 sequence reads: CSARPDSSNQPQHF.

Its frequency marks this clonotype as medium-sized. The chain is built from TRBV6-5 and TRBJ1-4. The CDR3 is 12 residues long. CDR1 and CDR2 from the germline V gene are MNHEY and SVGAGI. The CDR3: CASGLTGEKLFF.

This CDR3 reads CASSISKGAFRGYTF. V usage is TRBV19 and J usage is TRBJ1-2; lacking DNA, the TRBD1 call made by TCRdb goes unchecked. Germline lookup yields CDR1 LNHDA and CDR2 SQIVND (reference sequence). CDR3 length equals 15 residues.

The rearrangement links TRBV24-1 to TRBJ2-1. The CDR3 consists of 13 residues. The germline V gene has CDR1 KGHDR and CDR2 SFDVKD. The CDR3 sequence: CATSETWTNEQFF.

The chain has TRBV6-1 and TRBJ2-6. The CDR3 consists of 14 residues. Per the germline V gene, CDR1 is MNHNS and CDR2 is SASEGT. This CDR3 reads CASSEGDGANVLTF.

Considering frequency, this clonotype is medium-sized (0.01 to 0.1%). The chain links TRBV15 to TRBJ1-2. This CDR3 comprises 13 residues. Germline lookup yields CDR1 LNHNV and CDR2 YYDKDF (reference sequence). The CDR3: CATSRGSDYGYTF.

The CDR3 is CASSPSNGVGNTIYF. The gene calls are TRBV18 and TRBJ1-3. Germline CDR1 KGHSH, CDR2 LQKENI. The CDR3 covers 15 residues.

The chain is built from TRBV27 and TRBJ1-6; TCRdb names TRBD1, which stays unverified in the absence of DNA. Germline V gene data show CDR1 as MNHEY and CDR2 as SMNVEV (reference sequence). The CDR3 covers 14 residues. CDR3 in amino acids: CASSFRGGNSPLHF.

The gene calls are TRBV6-5 and TRBJ2-3; TCRdb returns TRBD1, unconfirmable since there is no DNA. This CDR3 contains 16 residues. CDR1 is MNHEY, CDR2 SVGAGI, per germline. CDR3 sequence: CASTHGGGRPTDTQYF.

This clonotype is classed as medium-sized by frequency. The V call is TRBV19, the J call TRBJ2-1; TCRdb reports TRBD1, a call that lacks DNA to check it against. Germline V gene sequence: CDR1 LNHDA, CDR2 SQIVND (reference sequence). The CDR3 covers 12 residues. The CDR3 loop is CASSRGDNEQFF.

This clonotype registers medium-sized by frequency. The chain joins TRBV19 to TRBJ1-1; TCRdb's D gene call, TRBD1, goes unchecked for lack of DNA. The CDR3 has 13 amino acids. CDR1 and CDR2 (germline): LNHDA, SQIVND (reference sequence). This CDR3 is CASRTGGGTEAFF.

The CDR3 region is CASSRQGAVVGDYGYTF. This chain connects TRBV5-1 to TRBJ1-2; TCRdb's D call, TRBD1, is unchecked because there is no DNA. The CDR3 is 17 residues long. CDR1 is SGHRS and CDR2 is YFSETQ in the germline V gene.

This clonotype is deemed medium-sized by its frequency. V and J are TRBV19 and TRBJ2-6; TCRdb proposes TRBD1, but this gene call is untestable without DNA. This CDR3 is built from 19 residues. Germline V CDR1 and CDR2: LNHDA, SQIVND (reference sequence). The CDR3 protein is CASRLTGTGALSGANVLTF. Based on the CDR3 plus reference TRBV19 and TRBJ2-6, the full variable domain is DGGITQSPKYLFRKEGQNVTLSCEQNLNHDAMYWYRQDPGQGLRLIYYSQIVNDFQKGDIAEGYSVSREKKESFPLTVTSAQKNPTAFYLCASRLTGTGALSGANVLTFGAGSRLTVL.

This rearrangement joins TRBV5-6 to TRBJ1-1. CDR1 and CDR2 (germline): SGHDT, YYEEEE. CDR3 size: 15 residues. The CDR3 reads CASSLAAQVNTEAFF.

This chain connects TRBV6-2 or TRBV6-3 to TRBJ2-1; as DNA is missing, the TRBD2 call by TCRdb cannot be tested. The germline V gene encodes CDR1 MNHEY and CDR2 SVGEGT. This CDR3 contains 17 residues. CDR3 amino acids: CASSLRRLPNLYNEQFF.

This clonotype is called medium-sized based on its frequency. The chain links TRBV12-3 or TRBV12-4 to TRBJ2-3; with no DNA, the TCRdb D assignment of TRBD2 cannot be verified. The CDR3 runs to 16 residues. The CDR3 sequence is CASSLASGRYTDTQYF.

Its frequency marks this clonotype as medium-sized (0.01 to 0.1%). The chain employs TRBV6-5 and TRBJ2-2; the D call from TCRdb, TRBD2, cannot be confirmed without DNA. The CDR3 consists of 18 residues. The germline gives CDR1 MNHEY, CDR2 SVGAGI. CDR3: CASSSYAGGSGGTGELFF.

This rearrangement joins TRBV7-6 to TRBJ2-5; TCRdb names TRBD1, which stays unverified in the absence of DNA. CDR1 SGHVS and CDR2 FNYEAQ come from the germline V gene. This CDR3 has 18 amino acids. CDR3 protein: CASSLVRGTGPPGGTQYF.

The V and J genes are TRBV20-1 and TRBJ2-7; the D gene TCRdb calls, TRBD1, cannot be checked with no DNA. CDR3 length: 11 residues. The germline CDR1 and CDR2 sequences are DFQATT and SNEGSKA (reference sequence). CDR3 sequence reads: CSASGVYEQYF.